This T cell receptor beta chain came from a study of cytomegalovirus exposure and HLA in healthy donors. Overall study findings and caveats: A missense variant in DCLRE1C was later tied to TCR beta V- and J-gene trimming. Reports indicate that TCR beta sequences accurately predicted the HLA-A and HLA-B alleles of most subjects.

The primer mix had 60 Vbeta and 13 Jbeta primers. Sequencing was performed with immunoSEQ multiplex PCR; in TCRdb, only in-frame clones are kept and a portion is missing. The data contain roughly 100,000 clones, over 55% of them singletons. The CDR3 runs to 15 residues. Germline V gene data show CDR1 as KGHSH and CDR2 as LQKENI. Unmatched junction bases numbered 5, after V lost 2 bases and J lost 3 bases. In its sample, this clone was seen once. Its antigen is unidentified. The specimen sequenced was PBMCs. The receptor comes from a woman under 30 in good health and CMV-seropositive. This chain links TRBV18 with TRBJ2-7; 9 positions match TRBD1. In nucleotides, the CDR3 is TGTGCCAGCTCACCAACGGGACAGGGATACTACGAGCAGTACTTC. Its translation is CASSPTGQGYYEQYF.